This T cell receptor beta chain was observed in a study of cytomegalovirus exposure and HLA in healthy donors. Study observations and caveats: Cytomegalovirus status was reportedly diagnosed by the classifier with high specificity and sensitivity.

This clone appeared once. Its specificity is not known. PCR employed 60 Vbeta and 13 Jbeta primers. As originally analysed: A later analysis tallied some 84 million unique TCR beta chains, about 12 million of them shared. Sequenced by immunoSEQ multiplex PCR; TCRdb stores in-frame clones only, minus some. V and J calls and clone size are copied from that table; D and trimming were computed from the DNA. In the table there are hundreds of thousands of clones, roughly 84% of which are singletons. Losses at the gene ends were 3 bases for V and 3 bases for J; bases not matched to a gene: 0. The germline V gene encodes CDR1 SGHRS and CDR2 YFSETQ. The CDR3 length is 13 residues.

Sequenced sample: PBMCs. The origin of this receptor is a boy aged 2-9 years in good health and CMV-seronegative. The gene calls are TRBV5-1 and TRBJ1-3; 7 bases align to TRBD1. The CDR3: CASSWDSGNTIYF. The CDR3 nucleotides read TGCGCCAGCAGCTGGGACAGTGGAAACACCATATATTTT.